These 27 T cell receptor beta chains originate from one sample sequenced in a study of T cells in Graves' hyperthyroidism and ophthalmopathy. From RNA transcripts, TCR beta CDR3 regions were amplified. The study used the HTBI primer set for a first-round RT-PCR of the TCR CDR3. TCRdb reprocessed the multiplex PCR reads via MiXCR and lists one record per CDR3 protein. This sample has 300,000 or so distinct CDR3 sequences; over 15% occur once, and the top ten carry around 34%. Sample: blood. The receptors here all came from a man younger than 40 with Graves' hyperthyroidism.

The V gene is TRBV4-1, the J gene TRBJ2-5, with D unclear. With 0 bases removed from V and 7 bases from J, the gap between germline ends came to 15 bases. CDR1 and CDR2 (germline): MGHRA, YSYEKL. The length of the CDR3 is 15 residues. CDR3 amino acids: CASSQDGMGLGTQYF. As DNA, the CDR3 is TGCGCCAGCAGCCAAGACGGTATGGGGTTAGGGACCCAGTACTTC.

This clonotype was seen only a few times. This chain links TRBV2 with TRBJ2-3, with D maybe TRBD1 (6 bases). Trimming took 10 bases from V and 2 from J, leaving 13 bases between them. Germline-derived CDR1 and CDR2 are SNHLY and FYNNEI. CDR3 length: 13 residues. The CDR3 nucleotides are TGTGCCACCGAAGGGGGATTCACAGATACGCAGTATTTT. Translation: CATEGGFTDTQYF.

This chain uses TRBV3-1 with TRBJ1-6, with no clear D. The CDR3 length is 16 residues. The V gene's germline CDR1 is LGHDT and CDR2 YNNKEL (reference sequence). V was pared by 1 base and J by 10 bases, with 17 bases between. CDR3 region: CASSQAAVEEWSPLHF. The CDR3 coding sequence is TGTGCCAGCAGCCAAGCAGCCGTGGAAGAGTGGTCACCCCTCCACTTT.

This clonotype occurred many times. The genes are TRBV12-3 or TRBV12-4 and TRBJ2-2, with 11 bases identical to TRBD1. After removal of 8 bases from V and 5 bases from J, the junction contained 1 base not matched to a gene. The CDR3 consists of 13 residues. The DNA of the CDR3 is TGTGCCAGCGGGACAGGGGGAACCGGGGAGCTGTTTTTT. This sequence encodes CASGTGGTGELFF.

A word on this clonotype: Germline is not matched at one junction end, which may reflect a read error. The chain is built from TRBV5-1 and TRBJ2-2, with 8 positions matching TRBD1. This CDR3 has 16 residues. CDR1 is SGHRS and CDR2 is YFSETQ in the germline V gene. The DNA for the CDR3 is TGCGCCAGCAGCTCCACAGGGGGAATGAACACCGGGGAGATGTTTTTT. Encoded protein: CASSSTGGMNTGEMFF.

This clonotype was observed a handful of times. The germline gene is not matched at one end of the junction; a read error may be the cause. The chain couples TRBV5-6 to TRBJ2-1; TRBD2 matches at 7 bases. CDR3 length equals 14 residues. CDR1 and CDR2 from the germline V gene are SGHDT and YYEEEE. This chain's CDR3 is CASSRAGIYTEQFF. Here the CDR3 DNA reads TGTGCCAGCAGTCGAGCGGGAATCTACACTGAGCAGTTCTTC. The full variable domain, with the rest looked up from reference TRBV5-6 and TRBJ2-1, is DAGVTQSPTHLIKTRGQQVTLRCSPKSGHDTVSWYQQALGQGPQFIFQYYEEEERQRGNFPDRFSGHQFPNYSSELNVNALLLGDSALYLCASSRAGIYTEQFFGPGTRLTVL.

This clonotype occurred many times. The J gene is TRBJ2-5, the V gene TRBV3-1; D not resolved. Germline V gene data show CDR1 as LGHDT and CDR2 as YNNKEL (reference sequence). V lost 4 bases and J lost 4, with 25 bases in between. The CDR3 spans 18 residues. Written as DNA, the CDR3 is TGTGCCAGCAGCCTAAAATCGGGTAGTTTTCGATCGGGAGAGACCCAGTACTTC. It yields the protein CASSLKSGSFRSGETQYF.

This clonotype has at least ten counts. This chain links TRBV11-2 with TRBJ2-5, with D possibly called TRBD1 or TRBD2 (6 bases each). This CDR3 region has 15 residues. Trimming stripped 1 base from V and 5 bases from J, with 14 bases between. Germline CDR1 SGHAT, CDR2 FQNNGV. The CDR3: CASSLGPRGLETQYF. DNA for the CDR3: TGTGCCAGCAGCTTAGGACCCCGGGGGCTGGAGACCCAGTACTTC.

The V gene is TRBV10-2, the J gene TRBJ2-3; a weak D match, TRBD1 (6 bases). Germline CDR1 WSHSY, CDR2 SAAADI. This CDR3 is built from 15 residues. Trimming cost V 6 bases and J 0 bases, with 13 bases left between them. The CDR3 loop reads CASSQFRGSTDTQYF. CDR3 nucleotide sequence: TGCGCCAGCAGCCAATTCAGGGGTAGCACAGATACGCAGTATTTT.

This clonotype showed up many times. V usage is TRBV3-1 and J usage is TRBJ2-5; 8 nucleotides line up with TRBD2. The CDR3 totals 15 residues. Germline CDR1 and CDR2: LGHDT and YNNKEL (reference sequence). The ends lost 5 bases at V and 5 bases at J; junction bases unmatched: 10. The CDR3 loop reads CASSTGTRFSETQYF. The CDR3 nucleotides are TGTGCCAGCAGCACCGGGACTAGATTTTCGGAGACCCAGTACTTC.

This clonotype was seen many times. This sequence joins TRBV7-2 and TRBJ2-7, with TRBD2 matching 8 bases. The trim removed 3 bases at V and 7 bases at J, leaving 11 bases unmatched. The CDR3 sequence is 15 residues long. Germline V CDR1 and CDR2: SGHTA, FQGNSA. The CDR3 is CASSFKRETFREQYF. The CDR3 DNA follows: TGTGCCAGCAGCTTCAAGCGGGAGACCTTTCGGGAGCAGTACTTC.

A few counts support this clonotype. The chain uses TRBV4-1 and TRBJ2-3; D is perhaps TRBD2 (6 bases). The CDR3 has 17 residues. Germline V gives CDR1 MGHRA, CDR2 YSYEKL. Trimming pared 0 bases from V and 6 bases from J, leaving 19 bases between. This chain's CDR3 is CASSQDQGPTRGDTQYF. CDR3 DNA sequence: TGCGCCAGCAGCCAAGATCAAGGACCTACACGGGGGGATACGCAGTATTTT.

The table lists this clonotype with many counts. The J gene is TRBJ2-5, the V gene TRBV7-9; D unclear. The ends were cut back, 5 bases at V and 0 bases at J, with 4 bases in the middle. Looked up from germline, CDR1 is SEHNR and CDR2 is FQNEAQ (reference sequence). There are 12 residues in the CDR3. The CDR3 DNA reads as TGTGCCAGCAGCGTCAACCAAGAGACCCAGTACTTC. It codes for CASSVNQETQYF.

This clonotype was seen at least ten times. V usage is TRBV15 and J usage is TRBJ1-4, with 10 bases fitting TRBD1. Germline V gene data show CDR1 as LNHNV and CDR2 as YYDKDF (reference sequence). The ends lost 1 base at V and 7 bases at J; junction bases unmatched: 6. This CDR3 comprises 16 residues. This CDR3 is CATSRGAGTGVEKLFF. For the CDR3, the DNA is TGTGCCACCAGCAGAGGAGCGGGGACAGGGGTTGAAAAACTGTTTTTT. The full variable domain, completed using reference TRBV15 and TRBJ1-4, is DAMVIQNPRYQVTQFGKPVTLSCSQTLNHNVMYWYQQKSSQAPKLLFHYYDKDFNNEADTPDNFQSRRPNTSFCFLDIRSPGLGDTAMYLCATSRGAGTGVEKLFFGSGTQLSVL.

This clonotype was counted between two and nine times. The J gene is TRBJ1-2, the V gene TRBV20-1; D is uncertain. The CDR3 has 14 amino acids. Per germline, CDR1 DFQATT and CDR2 SNEGSKA (reference sequence). Trimming took 3 bases from V and 2 from J, leaving 13 bases between them. CDR3 in DNA: TGCAGTGCTAGTGACGGCGGTTCGAACTATGGCTACACCTTC. It is translated as CSASDGGSNYGYTF.

This clonotype appeared many times. The chain carries TRBV7-3 and TRBJ2-1, with a tentative D call TRBD2 (6 bases). Germline assignment: CDR1 SGHTA and CDR2 FQGTGA. The V and J ends lost 4 bases and 2 bases respectively, with 12 bases between them. The CDR3 extends over 15 amino acids. The CDR3 nucleotides are TGTGCCAGCAGCTCCGGGAGTAGGACCTACAATGAGCAGTTCTTC. Amino acids: CASSSGSRTYNEQFF.

This clonotype was counted at least ten times. The chain carries TRBV29-1 and TRBJ2-7; the D gene is possibly TRBD2 (5 bases). Germline V gene sequence: CDR1 SQVTM, CDR2 ANQGSEA. This CDR3 has 12 residues. V lost 4 bases and J lost 6, with 13 bases in between. The CDR3 sequence: CSVGSGESEQYF. The CDR3 nucleotides are TGCAGCGTTGGGTCCGGGGAGAGCGAGCAGTACTTC.

This clonotype was detected only a few times. The chain employs TRBV5-1 and TRBJ2-7; a weak D match, TRBD2 (7 bases). The CDR3 is 15 residues long. Germline V gene lookup returns CDR1 SGHRS and CDR2 YFSETQ. Trimming stripped 0 bases from V and 2 bases from J, with 12 bases between. The CDR3 sequence: CASSLGGRETYEQYF. In nucleotides, the CDR3 is TGCGCCAGCAGCTTGGGGGGGCGGGAGACCTACGAGCAGTACTTC. The variable domain in full, completed from reference TRBV5-1 and TRBJ2-7, reads KAGVTQTPRYLIKTRGQQVTLSCSPISGHRSVSWYQQTPGQGLQFLFEYFSETQRNKGNFPGRFSGRQFSNSRSEMNVSTLELGDSALYLCASSLGGRETYEQYFGPGTRLTVT.

This chain connects TRBV4-3 to TRBJ2-1, with TRBD2 as a possible D gene (5 bases). The CDR3 is made up of 15 amino acids. Trimming pared 1 base from V and 3 bases from J, leaving 10 bases between. CDR1 LGHNA and CDR2 YSLEER come from the germline V gene. CDR3 sequence: CASSQAPADYNEQFF. The DNA of the CDR3 is TGCGCCAGCAGCCAAGCCCCAGCGGACTACAATGAGCAGTTCTTC.

Details on this clonotype: A much bigger clone sits one base away, suggesting this may be a read error. The V gene is TRBV28, the J gene TRBJ2-1, with D perhaps TRBD2 (5 bases). Germline-derived CDR1 and CDR2 are MDHEN and SYDVKM. CDR3 length: 14 residues. In DNA form, the CDR3 reads TGTACCAGCAGTTTGAGGGTTAGATACAATGAGCAGTTCTTC. This encodes CTSSLRVRYNEQFF.

This clonotype was counted a few times. The rearrangement joins TRBV7-2 to TRBJ1-2, with D unclear. Trimming took 5 bases from V and 3 from J, leaving 10 bases between them. CDR1 and CDR2 from the germline V gene are SGHTA and FQGNSA. This CDR3 is built from 13 residues. CDR3 amino acids: CASSLPQDYGYTF. CDR3 in DNA: TGTGCCAGCAGCCTACCGCAAGACTATGGCTACACCTTC.

As concerns this clonotype: A much larger clonotype is one base distant, so this may be a read error. The CDR3 region is CASRVRESVYEQCF. CDR3 nucleotides: TGTGCCAGCAGGGTCCGGGAGAGCGTGTACGAGCAGTGCTTC. The gene calls are TRBV2 and TRBJ2-7; TRBD2 is a possible D gene (6 bases). CDR3 size: 14 residues. From germline, CDR1 is SNHLY and CDR2 FYNNEI.

Of note for this clonotype: This sequence may be a read error, since a much larger clone differs from it by one base. The rearrangement links TRBV6-1 to TRBJ2-1; 10 nucleotides match TRBD1. Losses at the gene ends were 4 bases for V and 4 bases for J; bases not matched to a gene: 19. Germline CDR1 reads MNHNS; CDR2 reads SASEGT. This CDR3 comprises 20 residues. The CDR3 DNA follows: TGTGCCAGCAGTGTTTTTGTCATAATGGTGTCGGGACAGGGGTACAATGAGCAGTTCTTC. Translating gives CASSVFVIMVSGQGYNEQFF.

Only a few counts were recorded for this clonotype. The chain combines TRBV7-2 with TRBJ2-7; 8 bases align to TRBD2. J was trimmed by 2 bases and V by 2 bases; bases with no gene match: 5. The germline V gene has CDR1 SGHTA and CDR2 FQGNSA. There are 15 residues in the CDR3. The chain's CDR3 is CASSLSLAGTYEQYF. The DNA of the CDR3 is TGTGCCAGCAGCTTATCTCTAGCGGGTACCTACGAGCAGTACTTC.

This clonotype was picked up many times. The chain employs TRBV2 and TRBJ2-3, with TRBD2 matching over 9 bases. The germline V gene encodes CDR1 SNHLY and CDR2 FYNNEI. V dropped 7 bases and J dropped 2; count of bases not matched to a gene: 4. The length of the CDR3 is 14 residues. In DNA, the CDR3 is TGTGCCAGCAAGACTAGCGGAAACACAGATACGCAGTATTTT. Translation gives CASKTSGNTDTQYF.

This clonotype was seen a handful of times. The chain recombines TRBV7-9 with TRBJ1-2; possible D gene TRBD1, 6 bases. The V gene lost 5 bases and the J gene lost 4 bases, with 14 bases spanning the gap. CDR3 length: 14 amino acids. CDR1 is SEHNR and CDR2 is FQNEAQ in the germline V gene (reference sequence). The CDR3 nucleotides read TGTGCCAGCAGCCTGGACAGCGGCTTCTATGGCTACACCTTC. Its translation is CASSLDSGFYGYTF.

This clonotype was found a few times. The V and J genes are TRBV7-9 and TRBJ2-7; a possible D gene is TRBD1 (5 bases). Germline-derived CDR1 and CDR2 are SEHNR and FQNEAQ (reference sequence). V was cut by 5 bases and J by 3 bases, with 14 bases left in between. The CDR3 has 14 amino acids. CDR3 coding DNA: TGTGCCAGCAGCGAGGACACAAGGGGCTACGAGCAGTACTTC. As protein: CASSEDTRGYEQYF.